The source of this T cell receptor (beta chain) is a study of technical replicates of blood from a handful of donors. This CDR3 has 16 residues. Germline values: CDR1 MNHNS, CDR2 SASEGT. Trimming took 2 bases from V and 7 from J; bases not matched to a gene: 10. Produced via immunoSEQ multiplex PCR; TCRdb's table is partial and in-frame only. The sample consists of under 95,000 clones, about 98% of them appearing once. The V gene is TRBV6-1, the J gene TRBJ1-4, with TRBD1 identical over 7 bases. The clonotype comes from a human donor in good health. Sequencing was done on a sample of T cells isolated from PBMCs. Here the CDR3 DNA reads TGTGCCAGCAGTGAATACCCGACAGGGCCGGTTGAAAAACTGTTTTTT. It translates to CASSEYPTGPVEKLFF.